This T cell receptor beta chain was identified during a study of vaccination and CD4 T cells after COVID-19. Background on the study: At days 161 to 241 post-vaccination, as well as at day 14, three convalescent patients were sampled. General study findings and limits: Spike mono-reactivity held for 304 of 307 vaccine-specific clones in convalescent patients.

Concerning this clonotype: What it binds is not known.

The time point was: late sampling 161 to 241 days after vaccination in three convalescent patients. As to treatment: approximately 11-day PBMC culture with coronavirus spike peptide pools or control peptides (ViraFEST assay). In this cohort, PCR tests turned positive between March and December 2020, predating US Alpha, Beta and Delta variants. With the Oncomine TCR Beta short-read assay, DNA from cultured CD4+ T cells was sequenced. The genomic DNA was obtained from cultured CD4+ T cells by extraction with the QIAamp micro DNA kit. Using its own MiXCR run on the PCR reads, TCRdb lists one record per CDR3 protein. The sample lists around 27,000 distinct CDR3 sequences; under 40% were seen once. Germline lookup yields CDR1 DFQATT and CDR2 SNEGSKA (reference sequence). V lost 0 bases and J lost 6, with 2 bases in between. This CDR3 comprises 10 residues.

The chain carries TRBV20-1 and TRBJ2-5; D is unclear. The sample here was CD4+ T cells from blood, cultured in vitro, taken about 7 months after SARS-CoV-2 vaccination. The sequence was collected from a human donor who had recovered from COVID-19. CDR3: CSAREKTQYF. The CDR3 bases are TGCAGTGCTAGAGAGAAGACCCAGTACTTC.